This entry concerns a single T cell receptor beta chain. Its cognate antigen is unknown. Time point described: blood from clinic visit 5 months post-surgery; TSC patient then seizure free. V lost 5 bases to trimming and J lost 4 bases; unmatched junction nucleotides: 10. Germline loops: CDR1 SGHTA, CDR2 FQGNSA. The CDR3 is made up of 16 amino acids. Produced via immunoSEQ multiplex PCR; TCRdb's table is partial and in-frame only. The sample has about 340,000 clones, approximately 93% seen once; the top ten hold 5% to 7%. This sample is part of a study of brain T cells in children with intractable seizures. Overall study results and limits: Absence of clones before surgery may stem from lower sequencing depth. Patients' HCMV serostatus was unknown; virus specificity rests on CDR3 similarity alone.

This clonotype was sampled from a boy in the first two years of life with tuberous sclerosis and intractable seizures. This specimen consisted of peripheral blood, obtained approximately 5 months after surgery. The chain combines TRBV7-2 with TRBJ2-5; TRBD2 agrees at 10 bases. CDR3 sequence reads: CASSGEGLALGETQYF. The CDR3 DNA reads TGTGCCAGCAGCGGGGAGGGACTAGCGTTGGGAGAGACCCAGTACTTC.